The 15 T cell receptor beta chains below all came from one sample that was sequenced in a study of blood T cell repertoires in COVID-19. Here immunoSEQ multiplex PCR was the method, and the copy in TCRdb shows in-frame clones only, minus some. The sample carries roughly 180,000 clones, approximately 81% recorded once. The sequencing sample was made of peripheral blood. These receptors all stem from a woman between 50 and 59 years old with COVID-19, enrolled during active disease.

The rearrangement joins TRBV10-2 to TRBJ2-3, with D perhaps TRBD2 (6 bases). Germline V CDR1 and CDR2: WSHSY, SAAADI. This CDR3 comprises 14 residues. V was cut by 6 bases and J by 5 bases, with 15 bases left in between. The CDR3 DNA follows: TGCGCCAGCAGGCTGGCCCGGGGGAAAGATACGCAGTATTTT. Amino acids: CASRLARGKDTQYF.

The rearrangement uses TRBV30 and TRBJ2-2; 7 positions agree with TRBD2. Trimming cost V 3 bases and J 2 bases; bases outside gene matches: 6. The CDR3 covers 15 residues. From germline, CDR1 is GTSNPN and CDR2 SVGIG (reference sequence). CDR3 nucleotide sequence: TGTGCCTGGAGAGGAGCGGGGAGAAACACCGGGGAGCTGTTTTTT. Amino acid sequence: CAWRGAGRNTGELFF.

This clone was seen just once. The chain links TRBV2 to TRBJ2-7; TRBD2 aligns across 8 bases. Losses at the gene ends were 6 bases for V and 2 bases for J; bases not matched to a gene: 9. This CDR3 comprises 15 residues. Per germline, CDR1 SNHLY and CDR2 FYNNEI. In nucleotides, the CDR3 is TGTGCCAGCAGGGACCTCTTTAGCGGGGCCTACGAGCAGTACTTC. Translated, it gives CASRDLFSGAYEQYF.

The V gene is TRBV2, the J gene TRBJ2-5, with 9 positions matching TRBD2. V lost 4 bases and J lost 3; bases outside the gene matches: 6. Germline CDR1 reads SNHLY; CDR2 reads FYNNEI. This CDR3 comprises 15 residues. CDR3 nucleotide sequence: TGTGCCAGCAGTGTGGGCGGGGGGGCCGAAGAGACCCAGTACTTC. It translates to CASSVGGGAEETQYF.

The rearrangement joins TRBV4-1 to TRBJ2-1; 11 nucleotides agree with TRBD1. CDR1 is MGHRA, CDR2 YSYEKL, per germline. The CDR3 extends over 17 amino acids. Trimming cost V 3 bases and J 9 bases; bases outside gene matches: 13. DNA for the CDR3: TGCGCCAGCAGCCAGTGGGCCGGGACAGGGGGTACCGTTGAGCAGTTCTTC. It codes for CASSQWAGTGGTVEQFF.

This chain links TRBV19 with TRBJ2-3, with 9 positions matching TRBD1. The CDR3 consists of 14 residues. The germline CDR1 and CDR2 sequences are LNHDA and SQIVND (reference sequence). The ends lost 8 bases at V and 3 bases at J; junction bases unmatched: 6. CDR3 sequence reads: CASRRQGETDTQYF. The CDR3 nucleotides are TGTGCCAGTCGACGACAGGGGGAAACAGATACGCAGTATTTT.

The DNA for the CDR3 is TGTGCCAGCAGTTATACAGGGCCCGGGGAGCTGTTTTTT. This encodes CASSYTGPGELFF. This sequence joins TRBV12-3 or TRBV12-4 and TRBJ2-2, with D possibly matching TRBD1 (6 bases). V was shortened by 4 bases and J by 6 bases, with 9 bases between the two germline ends. CDR3 length: 13 amino acids.

This chain links TRBV2 with TRBJ1-2; TRBD1 agrees at 10 bases. Germline CDR1 and CDR2: SNHLY and FYNNEI. The V gene end was trimmed by 6 bases and the J gene end by 1 base; junction bases not matched to a gene: 8. The CDR3 is made up of 16 amino acids. This CDR3 is CASRPRDRGLNYGYTF. In DNA, the CDR3 is TGTGCCAGCAGGCCCCGGGACAGGGGCCTTAACTATGGCTACACCTTC. Supplemented by reference TRBV2 and TRBJ1-2, the full variable domain reads EPEVTQTPSHQVTQMGQEVILRCVPISNHLYFYWYRQILGQKVEFLVSFYNNEISEKSEIFDDQFSVERPDGSNFTLKIRSTKLEDSAMYFCASRPRDRGLNYGYTFGSGTRLTVV.

This chain joins TRBV6-5 and TRBJ2-5; 8 bases line up with TRBD1. This CDR3 contains 15 residues. CDR1 is MNHEY and CDR2 is SVGAGI in the germline V gene. Germline trimming cut 6 bases from V and 5 bases from J; bases unmatched to any gene: 11. The CDR3 DNA is TGTGCCAGCAGCCATACCGGACAGGGCGCGGAGACCCAGTACTTC. Translating it yields CASSHTGQGAETQYF.

The chain carries TRBV30 and TRBJ1-5, with 9 bases aligning to TRBD1. V trimming: 0 bases; J trimming: 6 bases; junction bases outside the gene matches: 0. Germline lookup yields CDR1 GTSNPN and CDR2 SVGIG (reference sequence). This CDR3 is built from 13 residues. CDR3 sequence reads: CAWSVTGGQPQHF. In DNA, the CDR3 is TGTGCCTGGAGTGTGACAGGGGGTCAGCCCCAGCATTTT.

V gene TRBV30 combines with J gene TRBJ2-7, with TRBD1 as a possible D gene (6 bases). CDR1 is GTSNPN and CDR2 is SVGIG in the germline V gene (reference sequence). CDR3 length: 13 residues. Trimming took 2 bases from V and 6 from J, leaving 14 bases between them. CDR3 in amino acids: CAWSTQGQSEQYF. In DNA, the CDR3 is TGTGCCTGGAGTACCCAGGGGCAGTCCGAGCAGTACTTC.

This clone was counted once. The chain is built from TRBV28 and TRBJ1-4; 7 positions agree with TRBD1. Unmatched junction bases numbered 8, after V lost 6 bases and J lost 4 bases. CDR1 and CDR2 from the germline V gene are MDHEN and SYDVKM. The CDR3 is made up of 15 amino acids. The CDR3 region is CASSPPGQNNEKLFF. CDR3 coding DNA: TGTGCCAGCAGCCCACCGGGACAGAATAATGAAAAACTGTTTTTT.

V and J are TRBV1 and TRBJ2-3; TRBD2 is taken as the D call from the table, unchecked against the DNA. TRBV1 is a pseudogene segment. The CDR3 extends over 17 amino acids. The CDR3 here is CTSSQERRGFCTDTQYF. In nucleotides, the CDR3 is TGCACCAGCAGCCAAGAGAGGAGGGGCTTCTGTACAGATACGCAGTATTTT.

This chain links TRBV5-5 with TRBJ2-5; maybe TRBD2 (6 bases). This CDR3 has 15 residues. V was shortened by 4 bases and J by 5 bases, with 18 bases between the two germline ends. The germline gives CDR1 SGHKS, CDR2 YYEKEE (reference sequence). The CDR3 DNA sequence: TGTGCCAGCAGCATACTTATGGCGGGGACCGAGACCCAGTACTTC. Its translation: CASSILMAGTETQYF.

This chain links TRBV5-1 with TRBJ2-1; D is ambiguous. Trimming left V 0 bases short and J 3 bases short, with 7 bases between. CDR3 length: 14 amino acids. The germline CDR1 and CDR2 sequences are SGHRS and YFSETQ. CDR3: CASSLAPNYNEQFF. The CDR3 region has the DNA TGCGCCAGCAGCTTGGCCCCTAACTACAATGAGCAGTTCTTC.